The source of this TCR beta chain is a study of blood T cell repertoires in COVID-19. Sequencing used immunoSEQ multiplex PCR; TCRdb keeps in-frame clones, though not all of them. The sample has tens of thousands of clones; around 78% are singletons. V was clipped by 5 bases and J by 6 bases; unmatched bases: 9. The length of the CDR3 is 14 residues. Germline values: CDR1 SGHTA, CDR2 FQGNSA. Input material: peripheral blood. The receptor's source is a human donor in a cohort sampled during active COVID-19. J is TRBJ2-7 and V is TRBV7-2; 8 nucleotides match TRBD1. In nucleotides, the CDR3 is TGTGCCAGCAGCCTCGGACAGGGTGGGGTCGAGCAGTACTTC. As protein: CASSLGQGGVEQYF.